The rows below give T cell receptor beta chains drawn from one sample of a study of blood T cell repertoires in COVID-19. Sequencing was performed with immunoSEQ multiplex PCR; in TCRdb, only in-frame clones are kept and a portion is missing. The sample records fewer than 70,000 clones, 79% being singletons. The sample taken for sequencing was peripheral blood. All receptors come from a man aged 55-75 years with acute or convalescent COVID-19. The conserved cysteine and the conserved F or W are not part of the CDR3 here. Each record gives: clone size, V gene, CDR3 protein. Some rows have no size entry. The others give once, few or many, or a class for an expanded clone.

clone size: .
V gene: TRBV7-6
CDR3 protein: ASSLGTPAGGYGYT

clone size: .
V gene: TRBV4-1
CDR3 protein: ASSPRDSVTDTQY

clone size: many
V gene: TRBV24-1
CDR3 protein: ASSAASSYNEQF

clone size: .
V gene: TRBV9
CDR3 protein: ASSDIVEGGELF

clone size: .
V gene: TRBV18
CDR3 protein: ASSASGGGSTGANVLT

clone size: .
V gene: TRBV11-1
CDR3 protein: ASSSGLGGTDTQY

clone size: .
V gene: TRBV9
CDR3 protein: ASRKQYTQEHEETQY

clone size: .
V gene: TRBV6-6
CDR3 protein: ASSYDGDSEAF

clone size: .
V gene: TRBV6-6
CDR3 protein: ASSQTGGGFGANVLT

clone size: .
V gene: TRBV14
CDR3 protein: ASSQGPEAPARSTDTQY

clone size: .
V gene: TRBV5-1
CDR3 protein: ASSLGQGQRIYEQY

clone size: .
V gene: TRBV19
CDR3 protein: ASRMDRIAGELF

clone size: .
V gene: TRBV5-1
CDR3 protein: ASSAGGQIETQY

clone size: .
V gene: TRBV2
CDR3 protein: ASSKQGLGSPLH

clone size: .
V gene: TRBV19
CDR3 protein: ASNRDRGSSGNTIY

clone size: .
V gene: TRBV5-1
CDR3 protein: ASTLAGGETQY

clone size: .
V gene: TRBV5-3
CDR3 protein: ARSFTPNTEAF

clone size: .
V gene: TRBV29-1
CDR3 protein: SVVDIGENGYT

clone size: .
V gene: TRBV7-9
CDR3 protein: ASSWASRGERTGELF

clone size: .
V gene: TRBV11-2
CDR3 protein: ASSLGRVDGNTIY

clone size: .
V gene: TRBV7-6
CDR3 protein: ASSPSADTYEQY

clone size: .
V gene: TRBV13
CDR3 protein: ASSYARTGTQETQY

clone size: few
V gene: TRBV28
CDR3 protein: ASSFTGFNSPLH

clone size: few
V gene: TRBV9
CDR3 protein: ASSVGGGVGYGYT

clone size: few
V gene: TRBV5-1
CDR3 protein: ASTRGQGVSSGNTIY

clone size: .
V gene: TRBV5-1
CDR3 protein: ASSFYGGAPYEQY

clone size: .
V gene: TRBV5-4
CDR3 protein: ASSPSGTGSSGANVLT

clone size: .
V gene: TRBV7-9
CDR3 protein: ASSLVGGQGYTEAF

clone size: .
V gene: TRBV24-1
CDR3 protein: ATSDLGQENTGELF

clone size: .
V gene: TRBV9
CDR3 protein: ASSVTDRVGTQY

clone size: few
V gene: TRBV21-1
CDR3 protein: ASSKAGTGDISDTGELF

clone size: .
V gene: TRBV27
CDR3 protein: ASTRFGGGVDTEAF

clone size: few
V gene: TRBV30
CDR3 protein: AWSPSRGSGKLF

clone size: .
V gene: TRBV28
CDR3 protein: ASSLTGRRNQPQH

clone size: .
V gene: TRBV5-1
CDR3 protein: ASSLAGPITETQY

clone size: .
V gene: TRBV6-6
CDR3 protein: ASSSGRAYNEQF

clone size: .
V gene: TRBV9
CDR3 protein: ASSGGREQETQY

clone size: .
V gene: TRBV28
CDR3 protein: ASSPGQIHYEQY

clone size: .
V gene: TRBV5-1
CDR3 protein: ASSLEQGLYEQY

clone size: .
V gene: TRBV11-2
CDR3 protein: ASSTRTSGLTDTQY

clone size: few
V gene: TRBV2
CDR3 protein: ASSDWEVDQPQH

clone size: .
V gene: TRBV2
CDR3 protein: ASSSTGAVFGDLSNQPQH

clone size: .
V gene: TRBV30
CDR3 protein: AWSISPVSPQH

clone size: .
V gene: TRBV12-3/TRBV12-4
CDR3 protein: ASSFSRNEKLF

clone size: .
V gene: TRBV5-1
CDR3 protein: ASSWTGESGELF

clone size: .
V gene: TRBV6-5
CDR3 protein: ASGDFYGYT

clone size: .
V gene: TRBV27
CDR3 protein: ASHRGQGTGELF

clone size: .
V gene: TRBV28
CDR3 protein: ASSPWDSLYTQY

clone size: once
V gene: TRBV7-8
CDR3 protein: ASSLRTSGGPNTGELF

clone size: .
V gene: TRBV7-9
CDR3 protein: ASTGTGSTDTQY

clone size: .
V gene: TRBV19
CDR3 protein: ASTDRGIANQPQH

clone size: many
V gene: TRBV7-2
CDR3 protein: ASRQASTGELF

clone size: .
V gene: TRBV4-1
CDR3 protein: ASSQVGQGGQPQH

clone size: .
V gene: TRBV7-2
CDR3 protein: ASSLKRGGPGEQY

clone size: .
V gene: TRBV5-1
CDR3 protein: ASSLTGNNEKLF